This T cell receptor (beta chain) originates from a study of shared clonotypes between healthy human individuals. Selected positively for CCR7 and CD45RO-negative, naive CD8 cells excluded terminally differentiated effector memory CD45RA+ cells. The assay was immunoSEQ multiplex PCR, and TCRdb's table has in-frame clones only and misses some. The sample gives some 600,000 clones, 95% to 97% of which show up once; 0.11% is in the top ten. Study observations and caveats: The represented genetic and exposure-history diversity was limited by the small number of donors.

Comment on this clone: The antigen is not known.

This clonotype was sampled from a woman younger than 45 in good health. The sequenced sample was naive CD8+ T cells sorted from blood.

The CDR3 here is CASSLARGRLDYEQYF. The CDR3 DNA reads TGTGCCAGCAGCCTCGCACGGGGTCGGTTGGACTACGAGCAGTACTTC. The rearrangement uses TRBV7-8 and TRBJ2-5; TRBD2 might be the D (5 bases). The J call may be mistaken, given a closer DNA end match to TRBJ2-7. Per germline, CDR1 SGHVS and CDR2 FQNEAQ. This CDR3 is 16 amino acids long.